This T cell receptor (beta chain) was sequenced for a study of CD8 T cells in ankylosing spondylitis. This CDR3 spans 15 amino acids. V was pared by 0 bases and J by 7 bases, with 4 bases of the junction left unmatched. CDR1 SGHRS and CDR2 YFSETQ come from the germline V gene. This clonotype was detected many times. Its antigen is unknown. With molecular barcodes, quantitative 5'-RACE was used to make the TCR beta libraries. MiXCR, applied by TCRdb to the 5' RACE reads, yields one record per CDR3 protein. Of roughly 100,000 distinct CDR3 sequences in the sample, about 8% were seen once. Study outcomes and limitations: Ankylosing spondylitis blood seemed to carry a telltale TCR beta motif made of several highly homologous variants.

This clonotype originated in a male donor with ankylosing spondylitis or in good health (not recorded which). J is TRBJ1-5 and V is TRBV5-1; 10 bases agree with TRBD1. Sequencing was performed on blood, either unsorted or a sorted T cell fraction (not recorded which). Written as DNA, the CDR3 is TGCGCCAGCAGCTTGGAAGGGACAGGGGAACAGCCCCAGCATTTT. Its protein is CASSLEGTGEQPQHF. Supplemented by reference TRBV5-1 and TRBJ1-5, the full variable domain reads KAGVTQTPRYLIKTRGQQVTLSCSPISGHRSVSWYQQTPGQGLQFLFEYFSETQRNKGNFPGRFSGRQFSNSRSEMNVSTLELGDSALYLCASSLEGTGEQPQHFGDGTRLSIL.